This section outlines one TCR beta chain sequence together with its context. Its target is unknown. This entry is derived from a study of shared clonotypes between healthy human individuals. Study overall: The people who gave samples were two women and three men aged 18 to 49.

Negatively enriched CD4+ T cells were divided by CD45RA into naive and memory. The V gene lost 0 bases and the J gene lost 8 bases, with 7 bases spanning the gap. This CDR3 is built from 12 residues. Looked up from germline, CDR1 is MNHNS and CDR2 is SASEGT. Findings and limits, study-wide: Expectations were that clonotype sharing among donors would be affected by sequencing depth.

Method: immunoSEQ multiplex PCR; TCRdb's copy keeps in-frame clones and lacks some. Counted here are more than 1 million clones, roughly 74% occurring once; the ten biggest clones make up approximately 0.52%. This chain joins TRBV6-1 and TRBJ1-1; D is unresolved. This clonotype originated in a young man in good health. Some clones in this sample may be carry-over from other donors' samples. The sequencing input was memory CD4+ T cells from PBMCs. Subset indicated: CD45RA-negative fraction. The CDR3 DNA reads TGTGCCAGCAGTGAAGCGCGCCCGGAAGCTTTCTTT. This sequence encodes CASSEARPEAFF.